These T cell receptor beta chains were read from a single sample in a study of identical twins. TCRdb itself ran the 5' RACE reads through MiXCR, one entry per CDR3 protein. This sample has 570,000 or so distinct CDR3 sequences; around 9.6% occur once, and the top ten carry 2.5% to 3.5%. The same sample was also used in a study of yellow fever vaccine responses in identical twins.

Sequencing used PBMCs. The receptor source for this set is a woman younger than 35 in good health. The CDR3 runs from the conserved cysteine through the conserved F or W.

cdr3_length v_call cdr3_aa
14 TRBV10-3 CAISAGGTGNEQFF
16 TRBV6-1 CASGSQHGLAENEQFF
15 TRBV11-2 CASSLEGGRGDTQYF
16 TRBV29-1 CSVGGRSKAGTYEQYF
18 TRBV20-1 CSASTASGRAWGIYEQYF
15 TRBV10-3 CAIGQAGGPGNEQFF
11 TRBV11-2 CASSAQGEQYF
14 TRBV2 CASSVSSEYNEQFF
15 TRBV27 CASSGWMGGGYEQFF
16 TRBV15 CATTVTGALGYNEQFF
14 TRBV27 CASSLSVSHYGYTF
15 TRBV3-1 CASSRSDVRGTEAFF
15 TRBV7-9 CASSLSSSGPYEQYF
13 TRBV9 CASSGRHTDTQYF
14 TRBV21-1 CASSKGASNTEAFF
14 TRBV4-1 CASSQVFMLDEQFF
15 TRBV7-9 CASTTRGSLNTEAFF
15 TRBV12-5 CARQLAAVRGDTQYF
14 TRBV27 CASRRFQGATEAFF
12 TRBV20-1 CSASSETYEQYF
12 TRBV29-1 CSATSGGNEQYF
14 TRBV6-5 CASSYTGTDSPLHF
14 TRBV18 CASSPLQGTYEQYF
15 TRBV4-2 CASSSLPLAGGELFF
13 TRBV20-1 CSAGVRGLYEQYF
15 TRBV29-1 CSGSGTPIGNTEAFF
15 TRBV12-3/TRBV12-4 CASSSTSGAVDTQYF
14 TRBV6-5 CASSLFQDPEKLFF
11 TRBV29-1 CSVFLSYEQYF
14 TRBV27 CASRSGWVHNEQFF
12 TRBV15 CATSGLVDEQFF
14 TRBV2 CASSPGPEQHEQFF
15 TRBV11-2 CASSLVHISYNEQFF